This entry lists 24 T cell receptor beta chains sequenced from one sample in a study of PD-1 blockade in classical Hodgkin lymphoma. TCRdb keeps only in-frame clones here, not all; method: immunoSEQ multiplex PCR. This sample has around 35,000 clones, with 85% to 90% found just once. In every patient, relapse followed autologous stem cell transplantation, while exposure to brentuximab vedotin differed. The specimen comprised peripheral blood mononuclear cells (PBMCs), sampled before the second cycle of nivolumab. All receptors come from a human donor with classical Hodgkin lymphoma.

The V and J genes are TRBV6-5 and TRBJ2-7, with 8 bases identical to TRBD2. V was pared by 1 base and J by 1 base, with 3 bases of the junction left unmatched. The CDR3 contains 15 residues. The germline gives CDR1 MNHEY, CDR2 SVGAGI. The CDR3 sequence: CASSYFAGGSYEQYF. The CDR3 nucleotides read TGTGCCAGCAGTTACTTTGCGGGAGGATCCTACGAGCAGTACTTC.

The chain employs TRBV7-9 and TRBJ2-3, with 9 bases matching TRBD1. Germline CDR1 and CDR2: SEHNR and FQNEAQ (reference sequence). Trimming took 5 bases from V and 4 from J; bases not matched to a gene: 10. The CDR3 is made up of 16 amino acids. CDR3 sequence (DNA): TGTGCCAGCAGCCCCGGTCGGACAGGGGCCGCAGATACGCAGTATTTT. This codes for CASSPGRTGAADTQYF.

The rearrangement links TRBV11-2 to TRBJ2-7; the D is unclear. V lost 3 bases, J lost 4 bases, and 7 bases lay in between. The CDR3 is 12 amino acids. Germline V gene sequence: CDR1 SGHAT, CDR2 FQNNGV. The CDR3 sequence: CASSFEEYEQYF. As DNA, the CDR3 is TGTGCCAGCAGCTTTGAAGAGTACGAGCAGTACTTC.

The rearrangement links TRBV6-5 to TRBJ2-5, with 8 positions matching TRBD1. The DNA end is a closer match to TRBJ2-7, so the J assignment may be wrong. This CDR3 contains 15 residues. In germline, CDR1 is MNHEY, CDR2 SVGAGI. CDR3 residues: CASSYSPTGVYEQYF. The CDR3 DNA sequence: TGTGCCAGCAGTTACTCCCCGACAGGGGTCTACGAGCAGTACTTC.

The rearrangement joins TRBV28 to TRBJ2-7, with 8 positions matching TRBD2. The germline V gene has CDR1 MDHEN and CDR2 SYDVKM. CDR3 length: 14 residues. The V segment lost 10 bases and the J segment 11 bases; nucleotides outside the gene matches: 19. The CDR3 coding sequence is TGTGCCACATCCCTACTAGCGGAGTCCCTCGTGGAGTACTTC. It encodes CATSLLAESLVEYF.

The CDR3 loop reads CASRSGDGYTF. The CDR3 DNA follows: TGTGCCAGTCGTTCAGGGGATGGCTACACCTTC. This chain connects TRBV21-1 to TRBJ1-2; TRBD1, the D gene given by the table, was not confirmed from the DNA. TRBV21-1 is a pseudogene locus. CDR3 size: 11 residues.

The chain is built from TRBV5-6 and TRBJ2-3; D is perhaps TRBD2 (5 bases). Germline V gene data show CDR1 as SGHDT and CDR2 as YYEEEE. The CDR3 is 16 residues long. Trimming left V 0 bases short and J 0 bases short, with 11 bases between. The CDR3 spells CASSLAGVSSTDTQYF. The CDR3 coding sequence is TGTGCCAGCAGCTTGGCCGGGGTCTCTAGCACAGATACGCAGTATTTT.

This clone was recorded only once. The V gene is TRBV5-1, the J gene TRBJ1-3, with D uncertain. V gave up 7 bases and J gave up 1 base, with 21 bases separating them. The CDR3 sequence is 17 residues long. The germline V gene has CDR1 SGHRS and CDR2 YFSETQ. The CDR3 nucleotides are TGCGCCAGCTCCCCGGCCGAGGTATCCCGGTCTGGAAACACCATATATTTT. Translating it yields CASSPAEVSRSGNTIYF.

This chain connects TRBV5-3 to TRBJ2-2, with D perhaps TRBD2 (5 bases). TRBV5-3 is reported as an ORF; its role is uncertain. This CDR3 is 17 amino acids long. V dropped 1 base and J dropped 4 bases, with 17 bases sitting between them. CDR3 sequence: CARSLLPKRECTGELFF. CDR3 nucleotides: TGTGCCAGAAGCTTGCTACCTAAGAGGGAGTGCACCGGGGAGCTGTTTTTT.

V usage is TRBV10-1 and J usage is TRBJ2-1; weak D call: TRBD1 (6 bases). Germline V gene sequence: CDR1 WNHNN, CDR2 SYGVQD (reference sequence). The CDR3 sequence is 14 residues long. V lost 4 bases and J 5 bases, leaving 12 bases between the germline ends. CDR3 DNA sequence: TGCGCCAGCAGTGCTTACAGGGAAAACAATGAGCAGTTCTTC. This gives the protein CASSAYRENNEQFF.

The chain uses TRBV7-6 and TRBJ2-7, with 7 bases matching TRBD2. CDR1 SGHVS and CDR2 FNYEAQ come from the germline V gene. The CDR3 is 15 residues long. V lost 4 bases, J lost 2 bases, and 8 bases stayed unmatched. CDR3 DNA sequence: TGTGCCAGCAGCTCAAACCCTAGCGGAGCCTACGAGCAGTACTTC. Translation: CASSSNPSGAYEQYF.

This chain connects TRBV29-1 to TRBJ2-1; no definite D call. The CDR3 consists of 13 residues. V lost 2 bases and J lost 8, with 13 bases in between. Germline CDR1 is SQVTM and CDR2 is ANQGSEA. The CDR3 protein is CSVERRSTHEQFF. CDR3 nucleotides: TGCAGCGTTGAACGCAGAAGTACCCATGAGCAGTTCTTC.

V and J are TRBV7-3 and TRBJ2-7; the D gene could be TRBD1 or TRBD2 (5 bases each). The V gene's germline CDR1 is SGHTA and CDR2 FQGTGA. CDR3 length: 14 residues. Trimming took 1 base from V and 7 from J, leaving 14 bases between them. The CDR3 DNA follows: TGTGCCAGCAGCTTAAGGGGACCCCTATCGGAGCAGTACTTC. Translating it yields CASSLRGPLSEQYF.

The chain couples TRBV5-1 to TRBJ2-1; no clear D gene. CDR3 length: 16 residues. In germline, CDR1 is SGHRS, CDR2 YFSETQ. Deletions cut 1 base from V and 2 bases from J, with 13 bases between. The CDR3 is CASSLLLGGAYNEQFF. Here the CDR3 DNA reads TGCGCCAGCAGCTTGTTGCTGGGTGGTGCCTACAATGAGCAGTTCTTC.

This chain connects TRBV10-3 to TRBJ2-6; D gene ambiguous. Germline V gene lookup returns CDR1 ENHRY and CDR2 SYGVKD. Trimming left V 5 bases short and J 15 bases short, with 32 bases between. This CDR3 is 18 amino acids long. CDR3 in DNA: TGTGCCATCAGTCCTGTGTCCGTAGATACAAAGTCGGGCCAACGCCTGACTTTC. This gives the protein CAISPVSVDTKSGQRLTF.

The rearrangement uses TRBV2 and TRBJ2-5, with D possibly being TRBD1 (5 bases). The ends were cut back, 3 bases at V and 5 bases at J, with 16 bases in the middle. Looked up from germline, CDR1 is SNHLY and CDR2 is FYNNEI. The CDR3 is made up of 15 amino acids. Written as DNA, the CDR3 is TGTGCCAGCAGTGAGCGCGGCAGGGTATGGGAGACCCAGTACTTC. Translating it yields CASSERGRVWETQYF.

The chain employs TRBV29-1 and TRBJ1-1; 10 bases are shared with TRBD1. The V segment lost 6 bases and the J segment 6 bases; nucleotides outside the gene matches: 7. The CDR3 is made up of 13 amino acids. Germline CDR1 SQVTM, CDR2 ANQGSEA. This CDR3 reads CSVEGQGPPEAFF. In nucleotides, the CDR3 is TGCAGCGTAGAGGGACAGGGGCCCCCTGAAGCTTTCTTT.

The V gene is TRBV29-1, the J gene TRBJ2-1, with 7 bases matching TRBD2. V lost 6 bases, J lost 1 base, and 6 bases stayed unmatched. CDR1 SQVTM and CDR2 ANQGSEA come from the germline V gene. The CDR3 sequence is 14 residues long. The CDR3 here is CSVRGRESYNEQFF. The CDR3 DNA follows: TGCAGCGTCCGAGGGCGGGAGTCCTACAATGAGCAGTTCTTC.

The gene calls are TRBV6-5 and TRBJ2-5; D gene ambiguous. V lost 0 bases and J lost 1, with 9 bases in between. The CDR3 extends over 15 amino acids. CDR1 is MNHEY and CDR2 is SVGAGI in the germline V gene. The chain's CDR3 is CASSYSVSSQETQYF. The DNA of the CDR3 is TGTGCCAGCAGTTACTCGGTTTCAAGCCAAGAGACCCAGTACTTC.

The rearrangement joins TRBV30 to TRBJ1-5; a weak D match, TRBD1 (6 bases). The V gene lost 2 bases and the J gene lost 11 bases, with 16 bases spanning the gap. Germline V lookup: CDR1 GTSNPN, CDR2 SVGIG (reference sequence). CDR3 size: 13 residues. CDR3 region: CAWSNGPPGAQHF. The CDR3 DNA reads as TGTGCCTGGAGTAATGGGCCCCCAGGGGCCCAGCATTTT.

The table lists this clone with a few counts. The rearrangement links TRBV29-1 to TRBJ2-5; 8 nucleotides align to TRBD1. CDR3 length: 12 residues. V shed 7 bases, J shed 5 bases, and the junction held 6 bases outside the gene matches. In germline, CDR1 is SQVTM, CDR2 ANQGSEA. This CDR3 is CSADRGGETQYF. CDR3 coding DNA: TGCAGCGCAGACAGGGGTGGGGAGACCCAGTACTTC.

The chain joins TRBV5-1 to TRBJ2-1, with TRBD2 as a possible D gene (6 bases). CDR1 and CDR2 from the germline V gene are SGHRS and YFSETQ. The V gene lost 5 bases and the J gene lost 3 bases, with 6 bases spanning the gap. This CDR3 is built from 12 residues. The CDR3 spells CASRDYYNEQFF. In nucleotides, the CDR3 is TGCGCCAGCAGGGACTACTACAATGAGCAGTTCTTC. Using reference TRBV5-1 and TRBJ2-1 for the parts outside the CDR3, the full variable domain is KAGVTQTPRYLIKTRGQQVTLSCSPISGHRSVSWYQQTPGQGLQFLFEYFSETQRNKGNFPGRFSGRQFSNSRSEMNVSTLELGDSALYLCASRDYYNEQFFGPGTRLTVL.

This clone was observed once. The chain carries TRBV5-4 and TRBJ2-1; D is ambiguous. The CDR3 length is 17 residues. V lost 0 bases, J lost 0 bases, and 13 bases lay in between. The germline V gene has CDR1 SGHNT and CDR2 YYREEE (reference sequence). CDR3 sequence (DNA): TGTGCCAGCAGCTTGGGCTGGGTTACATACTCCTACAATGAGCAGTTCTTC. Translation: CASSLGWVTYSYNEQFF.

The chain carries TRBV6-1 and TRBJ1-5, with no clear D. The germline gives CDR1 MNHNS, CDR2 SASEGT. The CDR3 is 14 amino acids. Trimming took off 4 bases at V and 2 bases at J, with 9 bases between the two ends. Here the CDR3 reads CASSVTNGNQPQHF. CDR3 coding DNA: TGTGCCAGCAGTGTAACAAATGGCAATCAGCCCCAGCATTTT.